These 15 T cell receptor beta chains originate from one sample sequenced in a study of regulatory dendritic cells for organ transplantation. Profiled with immunoSEQ multiplex PCR; TCRdb holds only in-frame clones, not every one. The repertoire consists of some 10,000 clones, with under 80% occurring once and the leading ten covering 15% to 20%. The sample comprised memory CD8+ T cells from blood. This sample's subset: CD45RO+ memory T cells. The receptors derive from a human donor in good health.

The chain links TRBV4-1 to TRBJ2-7, with 11 bases matching TRBD1. The J segment lost 2 bases and the V segment lost 2 bases, leaving 5 bases of the junction unmatched. Germline V CDR1 and CDR2: MGHRA, YSYEKL. The CDR3 spans 16 residues. In DNA, the CDR3 is TGCGCCAGCAGCCAAAGCCCGGGACAGGGGGCCTACGAGCAGTACTTC. It translates to CASSQSPGQGAYEQYF.

This chain links TRBV9 with TRBJ2-7; TRBD1 might be the D (5 bases). In germline, CDR1 is SGDLS, CDR2 YYNGEE. The ends were cut back, 0 bases at V and 0 bases at J, with 7 bases in the middle. The CDR3 runs to 14 residues. In DNA, the CDR3 is TGTGCCAGCAGCGTAGACAGGCCCTCCTACGAGCAGTACTTC. It is translated as CASSVDRPSYEQYF.

J is TRBJ1-3 and V is TRBV15; the D is unclear. Trimming stripped 0 bases from V and 3 bases from J, with 9 bases between. The CDR3 length is 15 residues. Germline values: CDR1 LNHNV, CDR2 YYDKDF (reference sequence). CDR3 amino acids: CATSRELGGGNTIYF. CDR3 sequence (DNA): TGTGCCACCAGCAGAGAACTGGGTGGTGGAAACACCATATATTTT. Variable domain in full (rest from reference TRBV15 and TRBJ1-3): DAMVIQNPRYQVTQFGKPVTLSCSQTLNHNVMYWYQQKSSQAPKLLFHYYDKDFNNEADTPDNFQSRRPNTSFCFLDIRSPGLGDTAMYLCATSRELGGGNTIYFGEGSWLTVV.

V gene TRBV13 combines with J gene TRBJ2-7; 8 bases line up with TRBD1. CDR1 and CDR2 (germline): PRHDT, FYEKMQ (reference sequence). Trimming took 6 bases from V and 3 from J; bases not matched to a gene: 19. This CDR3 is 18 amino acids long. The CDR3 sequence: CASSQSTLQGADYYEQYF. DNA of the CDR3: TGTGCCAGCAGTCAATCGACGTTGCAGGGGGCAGACTACTACGAGCAGTACTTC.

V usage is TRBV6-5 and J usage is TRBJ2-3, with unresolved D. Trimming cost V 0 bases and J 1 base, with 8 bases left between them. Germline values: CDR1 MNHEY, CDR2 SVGAGI. This CDR3 has 15 residues. CDR3 amino acids: CASSYSGYGTDTQYF. In DNA form, the CDR3 reads TGTGCCAGCAGTTACTCGGGTTATGGCACAGATACGCAGTATTTT.

This chain connects TRBV27 to TRBJ2-3; D not certain. Germline CDR1 and CDR2: MNHEY and SMNVEV (reference sequence). V was cut by 3 bases and J by 7 bases, with 8 bases left in between. This CDR3 has 12 residues. CDR3 sequence (DNA): TGTGCCAGCAGTTTTTGGGGAAATACGCAGTATTTT. Encoded protein: CASSFWGNTQYF.

The chain carries TRBV21-1 and TRBJ2-7; the listed D gene, TRBD1, was not tested against the DNA. TRBV21-1 is a recognized pseudogene. The CDR3 is 14 amino acids. The CDR3 bases are TGTGCCAGCAGCGGGACAGGGGAGACCTACGAGCAGTACTTC. This encodes CASSGTGETYEQYF.

Written as DNA, the CDR3 is TGTGCCAGCAGTTCCCTCCGGCAGTGGGAGCAGTACTTC. Translating gives CASSSLRQWEQYF. The gene calls are TRBV28 and TRBJ2-7; D remains unclear. The CDR3 totals 13 residues. In germline, CDR1 is MDHEN, CDR2 SYDVKM. V shed 4 bases and J shed 7 bases, with 14 bases lying between them.

The chain combines TRBV19 with TRBJ1-2; 9 bases are shared with TRBD1. This CDR3 is 14 amino acids long. The junction had 12 bases not matched to a gene; V was cut back by 8 bases and J by 8 bases. Germline-derived CDR1 and CDR2 are LNHDA and SQIVND (reference sequence). CDR3 amino acids: CASGVGTGFYGYTF. The DNA of the CDR3 is TGTGCCAGTGGGGTTGGGACAGGGTTTTACGGCTACACCTTC.

V is TRBV19 and J is TRBJ1-4, with D possibly matching TRBD1 (6 bases). The CDR3 sequence is 15 residues long. From germline, CDR1 is LNHDA and CDR2 SQIVND (reference sequence). Trimming cost V 2 bases and J 11 bases, with 18 bases left between them. The CDR3 coding sequence is TGTGCCAGTAGTATACCGGTCGGGGGGGCCAGTAAACTGTTTTTT. This codes for CASSIPVGGASKLFF.

V is TRBV7-9 and J is TRBJ2-1; D is unclear. V lost 5 bases, J lost 9 bases, and 14 bases lay in between. Germline CDR1 SEHNR, CDR2 FQNEAQ (reference sequence). This CDR3 is built from 13 residues. The CDR3 nucleotides read TGTGCCAGCAGCGCAACCCGAAGCAGTGAGCAGTTCTTC. This sequence encodes CASSATRSSEQFF.

The chain couples TRBV7-9 to TRBJ2-3; possible D gene TRBD2, 6 bases. Germline V gene sequence: CDR1 SEHNR, CDR2 FQNEAQ (reference sequence). This CDR3 contains 14 residues. V lost 10 bases, J lost 1 base, and 15 bases lay in between. CDR3 DNA sequence: TGTGCCACGGGGGTGTATAGAGGCACAGATACGCAGTATTTT. Translating it yields CATGVYRGTDTQYF.

The rearrangement links TRBV10-2 to TRBJ2-7; weak D call: TRBD2 (6 bases). CDR1 is WSHSY and CDR2 is SAAADI in the germline V gene. The CDR3 totals 15 residues. V lost 3 bases, J lost 0 bases, and 12 bases lay in between. The CDR3 nucleotides are TGCGCCAGCAGTGAAACTTCGACTAGCTCCTACGAGCAGTACTTC. It yields the protein CASSETSTSSYEQYF.

The chain combines TRBV7-2 with TRBJ2-5; the D gene is possibly TRBD2 (6 bases). Germline lookup yields CDR1 SGHTA and CDR2 FQGNSA. V lost 6 bases and J lost 0, with 14 bases in between. The CDR3 is 15 residues long. This CDR3 reads CASSRYRGNQETQYF. CDR3 in DNA: TGTGCCAGCAGTCGTTATCGGGGGAACCAAGAGACCCAGTACTTC. Filled out from reference TRBV7-2 and TRBJ2-5, the complete variable domain reads GAGVSQSPSNKVTEKGKDVELRCDPISGHTALYWYRQSLGQGLEFLIYFQGNSAPDKSGLPSDRFSAERTGGSVSTLTIQRTQQEDSAVYLCASSRYRGNQETQYFGPGTRLLVL.

The chain employs TRBV21-1 and TRBJ2-7; the table's D call TRBD1 went unverified against the DNA. TRBV21-1 is assigned pseudogene status. CDR3 size: 14 residues. CDR3 DNA sequence: TGTGCCAGCCCTGGACAGGGCGACCTCTACGAGCAGTACTTC. Translated: CASPGQGDLYEQYF.